The entry below gives a single TCR beta chain sequence along with its context. Its matching antigen is unknown. This sample's time point: cycle 4 day 1 (C4D1), after less than 7 weeks of nivolumab. Every patient had relapsed following autologous stem cell transplantation, and cohorts differed in brentuximab vedotin exposure. This sample was included in a study of PD-1 blockade in classical Hodgkin lymphoma. Findings and caveats of the study: Significant TCR diversity gains by C4D1 occurred in CD4+ but not CD8+ cells. Newly diagnosed and completely responding patients shared comparable baseline diversity. Reasons behind the repertoire differences stay unclear, perhaps disease activity or earlier therapy.

Libraries were prepared by immunoSEQ multiplex PCR; TCRdb keeps only in-frame clonotypes and omits some of them. This sample has about 64,000 clones, with approximately 92% found just once. The CDR3 has 13 residues. Germline V CDR1 and CDR2: GTSNPN, SVGIG (reference sequence). V lost 1 base to trimming and J lost 4 bases; unmatched junction nucleotides: 3. The specimen was peripheral blood mononuclear cells (PBMCs), collected before the fourth cycle of nivolumab. The V and J genes are TRBV30 and TRBJ2-7; 8 bases match TRBD1. This clonotype was sampled from a human donor with classical Hodgkin lymphoma. CDR3 nucleotide sequence: TGTGCCTGGAGTGCAGGGGGCAGTTACGAGCAGTACTTC. Encoded protein: CAWSAGGSYEQYF.